The present T cell receptor beta chain was sequenced within a study of graft-versus-host responses after intestinal transplantation. Germline V CDR1 and CDR2: LNHNV, YYDKDF (reference sequence). CDR3 size: 15 residues. The V segment lost 5 bases and the J segment 3 bases; nucleotides outside the gene matches: 7. This table comes from immunoSEQ multiplex PCR, and its TCRdb copy is limited to in-frame clones, with some not included. The sample has tens of thousands of clones; 75% to 95% are singletons. Turning to this clone: No antigen is known for it.

The receptor was isolated from a human donor who received an intestinal transplant. The V call is TRBV15, the J call TRBJ2-7; 10 bases map to TRBD2. The material was unstimulated CD8+ T cells sorted from spleen or lymph node cells, obtained before intestinal transplant. The CDR3 bases are TGTGCCACCAGCTATGAGACTAGCGGGTACTACGAGCAGTACTTC. The encoded protein is CATSYETSGYYEQYF.